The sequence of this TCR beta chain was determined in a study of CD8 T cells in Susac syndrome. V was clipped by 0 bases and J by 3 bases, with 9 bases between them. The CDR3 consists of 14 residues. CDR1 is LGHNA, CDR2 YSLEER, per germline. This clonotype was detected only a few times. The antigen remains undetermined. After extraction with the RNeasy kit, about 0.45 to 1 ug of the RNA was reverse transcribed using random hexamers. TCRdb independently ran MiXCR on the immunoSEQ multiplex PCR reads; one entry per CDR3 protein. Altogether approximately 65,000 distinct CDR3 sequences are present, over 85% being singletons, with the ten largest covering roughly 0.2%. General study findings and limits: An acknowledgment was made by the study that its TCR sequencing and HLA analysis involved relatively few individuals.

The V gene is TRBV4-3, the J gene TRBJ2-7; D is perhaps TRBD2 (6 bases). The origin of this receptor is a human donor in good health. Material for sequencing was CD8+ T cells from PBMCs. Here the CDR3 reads CASSQDRGIYEQYF. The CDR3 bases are TGCGCCAGCAGCCAAGATCGGGGGATCTACGAGCAGTACTTC.